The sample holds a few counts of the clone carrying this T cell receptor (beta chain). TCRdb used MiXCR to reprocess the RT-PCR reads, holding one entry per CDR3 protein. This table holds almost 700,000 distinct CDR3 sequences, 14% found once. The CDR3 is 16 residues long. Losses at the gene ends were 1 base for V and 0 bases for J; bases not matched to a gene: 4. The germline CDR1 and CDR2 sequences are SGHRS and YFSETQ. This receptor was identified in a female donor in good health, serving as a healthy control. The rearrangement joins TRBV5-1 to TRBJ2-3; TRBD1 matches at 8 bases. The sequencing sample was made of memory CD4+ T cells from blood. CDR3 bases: TGCGCCAGCAGCTTGTACCGGGACAGGAGCACAGATACGCAGTATTTT. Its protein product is CASSLYRDRSTDTQYF.